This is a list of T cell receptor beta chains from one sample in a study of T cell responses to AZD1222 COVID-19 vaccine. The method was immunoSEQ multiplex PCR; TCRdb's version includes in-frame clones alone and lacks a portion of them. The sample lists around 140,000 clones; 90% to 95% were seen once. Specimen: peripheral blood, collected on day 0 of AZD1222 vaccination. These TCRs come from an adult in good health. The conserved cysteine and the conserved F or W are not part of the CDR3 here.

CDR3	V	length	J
ASSYDSQETQY	TRBV11-2	11	TRBJ2-5
ASLGGWANEKLF	TRBV28	12	TRBJ1-4
ASSPGAGAETQY	TRBV10-2	12	TRBJ2-5
ASSPLDGAYRAQSTEAF	TRBV18	17	TRBJ1-1
ASKAGYSYGYT	TRBV9	11	TRBJ1-2
ASSAEGGTGEQF	TRBV5-1	12	TRBJ2-1
ASSPLPTGNPSNYGYT	TRBV6-6	16	TRBJ1-2
ASSLEGGGELF	TRBV7-3	11	TRBJ2-2
ASSYDAFMEGPG	TRBV6-2/TRBV6-3	12	TRBJ2-7
ASGQGNTEAF	TRBV5-1	10	TRBJ1-1
ASSLGQGNSFNEKLF	TRBV5-1	15	TRBJ1-4
ASSPAPLREQY	TRBV5-6	11	TRBJ2-7
ASSSGFGDEQY	TRBV7-8	11	TRBJ2-7
ASSYSEHYEQY	TRBV6-5	11	TRBJ2-7
ASSSSQGSSSYNEQF	TRBV19	15	TRBJ2-1
ASSQDPAGGPSYEQY	TRBV4-3	15	TRBJ2-7
ASSPPTIHAGELF	TRBV6-2/TRBV6-3	13	TRBJ2-2
ASSLVSLASSDEQF	TRBV5-1	14	TRBJ2-1
ASSIDRTVWAF	TRBV19	11	TRBJ1-1
ATSEPDGIEQF	TRBV24-1	11	TRBJ2-1
AISYRDRGHEQY	TRBV28	12	TRBJ2-7
ASSGQGGPPMNTEAF	TRBV7-2	15	TRBJ1-1
ASSLERGSNIQY	TRBV13	12	TRBJ2-4
ASSGAASGNTIY	TRBV2	12	TRBJ1-3
ASSSTGETEAF	TRBV10-1	11	TRBJ1-1
AVLAESLIYNEQF	TRBV30	13	TRBJ2-1
ASSVATTAPTGELF	TRBV9	14	TRBJ2-2
ASSLRTGAPGEQY	TRBV27	13	TRBJ2-7
ASSPGSQGHNYGYT	TRBV7-8	14	TRBJ1-2
ASSQDRWTGGSGNTIY	TRBV4-2	16	TRBJ1-3
ASSTITFAEAF	TRBV7-9	11	TRBJ1-1
ASSENRAPSTEAF	TRBV2	13	TRBJ1-1
ASSPASGRGGELF	TRBV7-3	13	TRBJ2-2
ASSVAGTINEQF	TRBV9	12	TRBJ2-1
ASSMGDYGYT	TRBV11-2	10	TRBJ1-2
AWRRMHSGNTIY	TRBV30	12	TRBJ1-3
ASSFGVGSRQY	TRBV12-3/TRBV12-4	11	TRBJ2-7
ASSQDQQGQETQY	TRBV4-3	13	TRBJ2-5
ASSLARGINSPLH	TRBV4-3	13	TRBJ1-6
ASSYSIFQY	TRBV6-5	9	TRBJ2-3
SVEDWVAGEETQY	TRBV29-1	13	TRBJ2-5
AISAETEAF	TRBV10-3	9	TRBJ1-1
ATRQTPDTEAF	TRBV12-3/TRBV12-4	11	TRBJ1-1
ASSSDTGELF	TRBV5-1	10	TRBJ2-2
ASSEWGAGTEAF	TRBV25-1	12	TRBJ1-1
ASTEGPSYNSPLH	TRBV28	13	TRBJ1-6
ASSFGGGTEAF	TRBV5-1	11	TRBJ1-1
ASSLRHGGEQY	TRBV11-1	11	TRBJ2-7